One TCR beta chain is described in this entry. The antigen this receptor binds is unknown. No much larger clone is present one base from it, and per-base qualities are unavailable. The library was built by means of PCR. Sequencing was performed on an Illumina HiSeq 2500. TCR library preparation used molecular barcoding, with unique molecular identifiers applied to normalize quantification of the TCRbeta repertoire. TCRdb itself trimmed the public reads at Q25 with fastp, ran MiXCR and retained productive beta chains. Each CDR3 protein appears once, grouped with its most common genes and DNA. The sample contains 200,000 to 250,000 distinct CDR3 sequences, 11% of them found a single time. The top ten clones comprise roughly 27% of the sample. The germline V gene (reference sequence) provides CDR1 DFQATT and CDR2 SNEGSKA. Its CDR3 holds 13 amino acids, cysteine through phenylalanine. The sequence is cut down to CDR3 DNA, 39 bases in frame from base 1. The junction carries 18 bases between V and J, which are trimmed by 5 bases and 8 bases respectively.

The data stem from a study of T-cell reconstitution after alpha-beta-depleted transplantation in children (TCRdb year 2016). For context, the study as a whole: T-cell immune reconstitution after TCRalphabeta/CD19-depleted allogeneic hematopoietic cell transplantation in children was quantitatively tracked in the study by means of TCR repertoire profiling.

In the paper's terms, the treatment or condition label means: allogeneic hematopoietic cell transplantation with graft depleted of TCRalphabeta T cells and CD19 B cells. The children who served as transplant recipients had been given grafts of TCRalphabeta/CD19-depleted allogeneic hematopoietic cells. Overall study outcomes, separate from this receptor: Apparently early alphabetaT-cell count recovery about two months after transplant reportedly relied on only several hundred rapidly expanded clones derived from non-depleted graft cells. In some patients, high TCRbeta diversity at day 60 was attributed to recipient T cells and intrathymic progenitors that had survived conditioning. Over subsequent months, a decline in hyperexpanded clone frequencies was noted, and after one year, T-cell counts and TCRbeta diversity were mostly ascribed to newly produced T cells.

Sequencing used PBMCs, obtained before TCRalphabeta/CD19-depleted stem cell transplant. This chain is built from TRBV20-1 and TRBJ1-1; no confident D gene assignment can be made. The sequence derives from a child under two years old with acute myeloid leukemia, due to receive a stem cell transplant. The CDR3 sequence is CSALWGITTEAFF. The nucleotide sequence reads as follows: TGCAGTGCTCTTTGGGGAATTACCACCGAAGCTTTCTTT.